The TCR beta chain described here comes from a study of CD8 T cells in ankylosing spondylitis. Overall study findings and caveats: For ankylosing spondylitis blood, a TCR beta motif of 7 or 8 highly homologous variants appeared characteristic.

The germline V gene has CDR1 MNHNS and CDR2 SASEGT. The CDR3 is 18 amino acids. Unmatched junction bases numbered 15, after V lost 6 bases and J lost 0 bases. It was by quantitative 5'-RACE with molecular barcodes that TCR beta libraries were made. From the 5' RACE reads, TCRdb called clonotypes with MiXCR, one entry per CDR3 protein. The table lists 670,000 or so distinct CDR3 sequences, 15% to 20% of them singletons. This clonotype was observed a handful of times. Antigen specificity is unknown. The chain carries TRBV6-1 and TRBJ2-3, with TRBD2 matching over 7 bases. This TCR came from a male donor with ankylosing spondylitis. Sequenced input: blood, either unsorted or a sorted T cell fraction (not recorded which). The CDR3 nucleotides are TGTGCCAGCAGCCCCCTACGACCTAGCGGAGGGAGCACAGATACGCAGTATTTT. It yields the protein CASSPLRPSGGSTDTQYF.